This passage covers 18 T cell receptor beta chains from one sample sequenced in a study of T-cell memory formation after mild COVID-19. A single record per CDR3 protein comes from TCRdb applying MiXCR to the 5' RACE reads. The repertoire includes about 390,000 distinct CDR3 sequences, roughly 15% of them detected once, and about 22% sits in the top ten. Sequenced sample: PBMCs or a T cell subset sorted from them (not recorded which). The receptors shown here come from a man younger than 30 who had mild COVID-19 (a few samples of this study predate the infection). Cell type and time point are not known.

This chain joins TRBV6-5 and TRBJ2-1; D perhaps matches TRBD2 (5 bases). CDR1 is MNHEY and CDR2 is SVGAGI in the germline V gene. The CDR3 sequence is 12 residues long. V lost 7 bases and J 8 bases, leaving 12 bases between the germline ends. The CDR3 DNA sequence: TGTGCCAGCAAAGCGGTAGAGTATGAGCAGTTCTTC. It specifies CASKAVEYEQFF.

The sample holds a few counts of this clonotype. This chain uses TRBV10-3 with TRBJ2-7; 7 nucleotides align to TRBD1. The J segment lost 4 bases and the V segment lost 5 bases, leaving 8 bases of the junction unmatched. Germline values: CDR1 ENHRY, CDR2 SYGVKD. The CDR3 is 14 residues long. In DNA, the CDR3 is TGTGCCATCAGTAGTGGACAGGACCTTTACGAGCAGTACTTC. As protein: CAISSGQDLYEQYF.

This clonotype was counted many times. The V and J genes are TRBV2 and TRBJ2-7; TRBD1 matches at 7 bases. The CDR3 consists of 15 residues. Per germline, CDR1 SNHLY and CDR2 FYNNEI. V dropped 5 bases and J dropped 7; count of bases not matched to a gene: 14. The chain's CDR3 is CASSPQGRSYGEQYF. In nucleotides, the CDR3 is TGTGCCAGCAGTCCACAGGGGAGATCCTACGGGGAGCAGTACTTC.

This clonotype has a handful of counts. The chain uses TRBV4-1 and TRBJ2-7; 10 bases match TRBD1. V was pared by 2 bases and J by 4 bases, with 5 bases of the junction left unmatched. Germline V gene data show CDR1 as MGHRA and CDR2 as YSYEKL. The CDR3 is made up of 15 amino acids. The CDR3 DNA reads as TGCGCCAGCAGCCAACCGGGACAGGGGAAATACGAGCAGTACTTC. Translation gives CASSQPGQGKYEQYF.

This clonotype was counted between two and nine times. The chain links TRBV6-5 to TRBJ2-2, with 9 bases aligning to TRBD2. The V and J ends lost 2 bases and 1 base, in that order; junction bases with no gene match: 2. The CDR3 is 16 amino acids. Germline values: CDR1 MNHEY, CDR2 SVGAGI. The CDR3 nucleotides read TGTGCCAGCAGTTACAGACTAGCGGTGAACACCGGGGAGCTGTTTTTT. Translating gives CASSYRLAVNTGELFF.

J is TRBJ1-1 and V is TRBV27; D remains unclear. V was trimmed by 5 bases and J by 11 bases, leaving 15 bases between them. The CDR3 totals 12 residues. Per the germline V gene, CDR1 is MNHEY and CDR2 is SMNVEV (reference sequence). CDR3 protein: CASSPTGGVAFF. In DNA, the CDR3 is TGTGCCAGCAGTCCAACGGGCGGGGTGGCTTTCTTT.

V and J are TRBV19 and TRBJ2-7, with D maybe TRBD2 (5 bases). The V and J ends lost 5 bases and 2 bases respectively, with 10 bases between them. Germline V CDR1 and CDR2: LNHDA, SQIVND (reference sequence). CDR3 length: 13 residues. The CDR3 spells CASSWEPTYEQYF. The CDR3 nucleotides are TGTGCCAGTAGTTGGGAGCCGACCTACGAGCAGTACTTC.

The CDR3 DNA reads as TGTGCCTCAGCCGGCTCGGGGGGTGATTCACCCCTCCACTTT. Amino acid sequence: CASAGSGGDSPLHF. V gene TRBV10-3 combines with J gene TRBJ1-6, with D perhaps TRBD1 (5 bases). V was shortened by 11 bases and J by 8 bases, with 19 bases between the two germline ends. CDR1 and CDR2 from the germline V gene are ENHRY and SYGVKD. The CDR3 has 14 residues.

At least ten counts were recorded for this clonotype. The chain links TRBV5-6 to TRBJ1-2; 11 bases align to TRBD1. Per germline, CDR1 SGHDT and CDR2 YYEEEE. This CDR3 has 15 residues. Trimming took 3 bases from V and 4 from J; bases not matched to a gene: 5. The CDR3 DNA is TGTGCCAGCAGCTCGGGACAGGGGGTACCCTATGGCTACACCTTC. Translated, it gives CASSSGQGVPYGYTF.

The gene calls are TRBV7-9 and TRBJ1-6; the D gene is possibly TRBD1 (5 bases). CDR1 SEHNR and CDR2 FQNEAQ come from the germline V gene (reference sequence). The length of the CDR3 is 15 residues. V was pared by 5 bases and J by 4 bases, with 12 bases between. The CDR3 sequence is CASSPRGGYNSPLHF. CDR3 DNA sequence: TGTGCCAGCAGCCCCCGGGGGGGTTATAATTCACCCCTCCACTTT.

The chain links TRBV20-1 to TRBJ1-5; tentatively, D is TRBD1 (6 bases). In germline, CDR1 is DFQATT, CDR2 SNEGSKA (reference sequence). CDR3 length equals 16 residues. Trimming removed 6 bases at V and 1 base at J, with 19 bases between. The CDR3 spells CSAAITGGGSNQPQHF. For the CDR3, the DNA is TGCAGTGCCGCGATTACGGGGGGCGGAAGCAATCAGCCCCAGCATTTT.

CDR3 nucleotide sequence: TGCGCCAGCAGTACCCGTAGGGGGGAGCTGTTTTTT. This encodes CASSTRRGELFF. The rearrangement uses TRBV5-1 and TRBJ2-2; no reliable D call. V lost 5 bases, J lost 8 bases, and 10 bases lay in between. This CDR3 comprises 12 residues. Germline CDR1 and CDR2: SGHRS and YFSETQ. The full variable domain, in which reference TRBV5-1 and TRBJ2-2 provide the parts outside the CDR3, is KAGVTQTPRYLIKTRGQQVTLSCSPISGHRSVSWYQQTPGQGLQFLFEYFSETQRNKGNFPGRFSGRQFSNSRSEMNVSTLELGDSALYLCASSTRRGELFFGEGSRLTVL.

This clonotype occurred a few times. The rearrangement links TRBV7-8 to TRBJ2-1; possible D gene TRBD2, 5 bases. The V end was cut by 0 bases, the J end by 4 bases, with 7 bases between. CDR1 is SGHVS, CDR2 FQNEAQ, per germline. The CDR3 sequence is 14 residues long. CDR3 coding DNA: TGTGCCAGCAGCTTAGCGCGGGTGTACAATGAGCAGTTCTTC. Translation: CASSLARVYNEQFF.

The chain couples TRBV2 to TRBJ1-4, with 8 bases identical to TRBD1. The CDR3 covers 13 residues. Trimming took 7 bases from V and 10 from J; bases not matched to a gene: 8. Germline V gives CDR1 SNHLY, CDR2 FYNNEI. The CDR3 loop is CASTTGQGGKLFF. In DNA, the CDR3 is TGTGCCAGCACCACTGGACAGGGTGGAAAACTGTTTTTT.

This clonotype occurred a few times. The chain carries TRBV4-3 and TRBJ1-1; 7 bases are a match to TRBD1. This CDR3 has 17 amino acids. The V gene's germline CDR1 is LGHNA and CDR2 YSLEER. V lost 4 bases, J lost 1 base, and 12 bases stayed unmatched. Here the CDR3 reads CASSRDSTGAQNTEAFF. CDR3 DNA sequence: TGCGCCAGCAGCCGAGATAGTACAGGGGCCCAGAACACTGAAGCTTTCTTT.

This clonotype was recorded a few times. The gene calls are TRBV4-1 and TRBJ2-1; 8 bases fit TRBD2. V trimming: 7 bases; J trimming: 3 bases; junction bases outside the gene matches: 11. Germline CDR1 and CDR2: MGHRA and YSYEKL. The CDR3 has 16 residues. As DNA, the CDR3 is TGCGCCAGCACGAAGGGGACGCGGGAGGTCTACAATGAGCAGTTCTTC. It codes for CASTKGTREVYNEQFF.

The chain uses TRBV6-6 and TRBJ1-2; the match to TRBD1 covers 9 bases. This CDR3 is 14 amino acids long. The junction had 7 bases not matched to a gene; V was cut back by 3 bases and J by 8 bases. The germline V gene has CDR1 MNHNY and CDR2 SVGAGI (reference sequence). The CDR3 is CASSYEGQGMGYTF. DNA of the CDR3: TGTGCCAGCAGTTATGAGGGACAGGGAATGGGCTACACCTTC.

This sequence joins TRBV6-5 and TRBJ1-2; D possibly corresponds to TRBD1 (6 bases). The CDR3 has 15 amino acids. Looked up from germline, CDR1 is MNHEY and CDR2 is SVGAGI. V gave up 6 bases and J gave up 1 base, with 15 bases separating them. CDR3 bases: TGTGCCAGCAGGGCAACAGGGAGAGATAACTATGGCTACACCTTC. Its protein is CASRATGRDNYGYTF.